Sequencing of this TCR beta chain was carried out in a study of human T cells and chemical hapten exposure. Time point here: patch test 2, 6 weeks after DPC sensitization. Noted treatment: therapeutic diphenylcyclopropenone sensitization with weekly scalp DPC. V lost 6 bases and J 2 bases, leaving 22 bases between the germline ends. CDR3 length: 17 amino acids. Germline CDR1 MDHEN, CDR2 SYDVKM. This clonotype showed up many times. One entry per CDR3 protein, called by TCRdb with MiXCR from the RACE reads. The sample holds about 100,000 distinct CDR3 sequences; over 10% are singletons and the top ten take 2.5% to 4%.

The chain couples TRBV28 to TRBJ2-5; tentatively, D is TRBD1 (5 bases). This specimen was whole blood, taken in connection with sensitization to the hapten diphenylcyclopropenone (DPC). This TCR came from a woman in her 40s with alopecia areata. Some clones in this sample may be carry-over from other donors' samples. The CDR3 DNA reads as TGTGCCAGCAGCGCACTTAGGGGCCGCGCCGGGCAAGAGACCCAGTACTTC. Translation: CASSALRGRAGQETQYF.